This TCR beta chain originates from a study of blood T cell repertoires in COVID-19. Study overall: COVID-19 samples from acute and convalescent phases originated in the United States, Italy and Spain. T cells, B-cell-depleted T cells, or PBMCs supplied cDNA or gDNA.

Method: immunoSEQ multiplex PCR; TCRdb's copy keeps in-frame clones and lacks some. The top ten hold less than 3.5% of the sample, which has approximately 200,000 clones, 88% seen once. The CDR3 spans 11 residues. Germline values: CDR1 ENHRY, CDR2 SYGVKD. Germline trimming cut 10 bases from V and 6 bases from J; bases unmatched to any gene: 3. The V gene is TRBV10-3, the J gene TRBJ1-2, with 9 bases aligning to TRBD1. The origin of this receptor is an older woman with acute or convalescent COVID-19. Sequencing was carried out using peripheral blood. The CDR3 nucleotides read TGTGCCACGAGACAGGGGGATGGCTACACCTTC. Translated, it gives CATRQGDGYTF.